A selection of T cell receptor beta chains follows, all from one sample in a study of blood T cell repertoires in COVID-19. TCRdb keeps only in-frame clones here, not all; method: immunoSEQ multiplex PCR. The repertoire holds tens of thousands of clones, with approximately 89% as singletons. Input material: peripheral blood. Every receptor here comes from a woman aged 40 to 50 with acute or convalescent COVID-19. Both conserved end residues are part of each CDR3. A D gene is named only where the DNA matches it firmly. Part of the rows lack a size; the others show once, few, many or a class for expanded clones.

TRBJ1-2 TRBV21-1 . . CASSKGSDYGYTF TGTGCCAGCAGCAAAGGGTCGGACTATGGCTACACCTTC
TRBJ2-1 TRBV3-1/TRBV3-2 TRBD1 . CAGTGGSYNEQFF TGTGCCGGCACAGGGGGCTCCTACAATGAGCAGTTCTTC
TRBJ1-2 TRBV5-6 . . CASSFGYSQKSAHGYTF TGTGCCAGCAGCTTTGGGTACAGTCAGAAGTCGGCACATGGCTACACCTTC
TRBJ1-4 TRBV19 . . CASSILSGKLFF TGTGCCAGTAGTATCCTATCCGGAAAACTGTTTTTT
TRBJ1-5 TRBV7-2 TRBD1 . CASSLEGTGNQPQHF TGTGCCAGCAGCTTAGAAGGGACAGGTAATCAGCCCCAGCATTTT
TRBJ1-4 TRBV28 TRBD1 . CASSAPTGGQEKLFF TGTGCCAGCAGTGCCCCAACAGGGGGCCAAGAAAAACTGTTTTTT
TRBJ1-3 TRBV5-1 . . CASSLDGAAGNTIYF TGCGCCAGCAGCTTGGATGGGGCCGCCGGAAACACCATATATTTT
TRBJ1-2 TRBV30 . . CAWRIGGLLNYGYTF TGTGCCTGGAGAATAGGGGGATTACTAAACTATGGCTACACCTTC
TRBJ2-3 TRBV2 TRBD2 . CASRGRLAGGYTQYF TGTGCCAGCAGGGGCCGACTAGCGGGGGGGTATACGCAGTATTTT
TRBJ1-1 TRBV27 . . CASRKDRTPTREAFF TGTGCCAGCAGGAAAGATAGGACACCTACTCGGGAAGCTTTCTTT
TRBJ1-1 TRBV6-5 TRBD1 . CASRGSDRGLAEAFF TGTGCCAGCAGGGGATCGGACAGGGGTTTGGCTGAAGCTTTCTTT
TRBJ2-5 TRBV5-4 . . CASRSGTLNQETQYF TGTGCCAGCAGGTCCGGGACTCTTAATCAAGAGACCCAGTACTTC
TRBJ1-2 TRBV6-5 TRBD1 . CASSYRDRVAGYTF TGTGCCAGCAGTTACCGGGACAGGGTGGCTGGCTACACCTTC
TRBJ2-2 TRBV7-2 TRBD1 . CASSPDRGLANTGELFF TGTGCCAGCAGCCCCGACAGGGGGCTAGCGAACACCGGGGAGCTGTTTTTT
TRBJ2-7 TRBV4-3 . . CASSQDTSRYEQYF TGCGCCAGCAGCCAAGATACTAGCCGATACGAGCAGTACTTC
TRBJ2-3 TRBV19 TRBD2 . CASNPPGLAGLVTQYF TGTGCCAGTAACCCCCCGGGACTAGCGGGATTGGTTACGCAGTATTTT
TRBJ1-1 TRBV27 TRBD1 . CASSQGQWNTEAFF TGTGCCAGCAGTCAGGGACAGTGGAACACTGAAGCTTTCTTT
TRBJ2-5 TRBV14 . . CASSRGQQETQYF TGTGCCAGCAGCCGTGGACAGCAAGAGACCCAGTACTTC
TRBJ1-6 TRBV5-1 TRBD1 . CASSPDGAGGDSPLHF TGCGCCAGCAGCCCCGACGGGGCAGGGGGCGATTCACCCCTCCACTTT
TRBJ2-3 TRBV27 . . CASSSQGRATDTQYF TGTGCCAGCAGCTCACAGGGAAGGGCGACAGATACGCAGTATTTT
TRBJ2-2 TRBV5-5 TRBD1 few CASSFFPARTGGTGELFF TGTGCCAGCAGCTTTTTCCCAGCAAGGACAGGGGGCACCGGGGAGCTGTTTTTT
TRBJ2-5 TRBV7-6 . . CASSSTGSQAETQYF TGTGCCAGCAGCTCCACTGGAAGCCAGGCAGAGACCCAGTACTTC
TRBJ2-3 TRBV4-1 . . CASSQAGRLDTQYF TGCGCCAGCAGCCAGGCCGGGAGACTAGATACGCAGTATTTT
TRBJ1-2 TRBV28 . . CASILRAGPNYGYTF TGTGCCAGCATCCTCCGCGCGGGACCCAACTATGGCTACACCTTC
TRBJ2-7 TRBV9 . . CASSPQGGSLVHEQYF TGTGCCAGCAGCCCCCAAGGGGGTTCTCTTGTACACGAGCAGTACTTC
TRBJ2-1 TRBV6-2/TRBV6-3 . . CASSLQENNEQFF TGTGCCAGCAGTCTACAGGAAAACAATGAGCAGTTCTTC
TRBJ2-3 TRBV29-1 TRBD2 . CSVTPTSGGGDTQYF TGCAGCGTCACACCGACTAGCGGCGGAGGGGATACGCAGTATTTT
TRBJ1-1 TRBV18 . . CASSPSNSRGTEAFF TGTGCCAGCTCACCATCTAATAGCCGGGGCACTGAAGCTTTCTTT
TRBJ2-2 TRBV27 . . CASSLLGGTGELFF TGTGCCAGCAGTTTATTGGGGGGCACCGGGGAGCTGTTTTTT
TRBJ2-3 TRBV6-5 . . CASSYVPLMGTDTQYF TGTGCCAGCAGTTACGTCCCCCTAATGGGCACAGATACGCAGTATTTT
TRBJ1-1 TRBV30 TRBD1 . CAGGWTGELEAFF TGTGCCGGAGGCTGGACAGGGGAATTAGAAGCTTTCTTT
TRBJ2-1 TRBV7-3 . . CASSLTEGTDEQFF TGTGCCAGCAGCTTAACGGAGGGGACCGATGAGCAGTTCTTC
TRBJ2-7 TRBV11-3 . few CASSPSRGYTYEQYF TGTGCCAGCAGCCCGTCCAGAGGGTACACCTACGAGCAGTACTTC
TRBJ2-5 TRBV15 . once CATSRDRRRLEKETQYF TGTGCCACCAGCAGAGATCGTAGGAGACTAGAGAAAGAGACCCAGTACTTC
TRBJ2-1 TRBV7-2 . . CASSLFPGQPDNEQFF TGTGCCAGCAGCTTATTTCCAGGACAGCCAGACAATGAGCAGTTCTTC
TRBJ2-2 TRBV11-2 . few CARQDTNTGELFF TGTGCCAGACAGGATACGAACACCGGGGAGCTGTTTTTT
TRBJ2-7 TRBV28 TRBD1 . CASSPARQGLSYEQYF TGTGCCAGCAGTCCAGCCCGACAGGGGCTCTCCTACGAGCAGTACTTC
TRBJ1-5 TRBV28 . . CASSSSGQSYNQPQHF TGTGCCAGCAGTTCCTCTGGACAGTCCTACAATCAGCCCCAGCATTTT
TRBJ2-2 TRBV5-1 TRBD2 . CASFSGTNTGELFF TGCGCCAGCTTTAGCGGGACCAACACCGGGGAGCTGTTTTTT
TRBJ1-3 TRBV7-8 TRBD1 . CASSLYRGDDTIYF TGTGCCAGCAGCTTATACAGGGGGGATGACACCATATATTTT